One and the same sample provided the 8 T cell receptor beta chains below, sequenced in a study of cytomegalovirus exposure and HLA in healthy donors. Primers: 60 Vbeta forward and 13 Jbeta reverse. The protocol was immunoSEQ multiplex PCR, while the TCRdb copy is restricted to in-frame clones and leaves out a portion. This table has fewer than 250,000 clones, approximately 82% appearing once. Sequencing was carried out using PBMCs. Receptor source: a man aged 35 to 55 in good health and CMV-seropositive.

This chain links TRBV9 with TRBJ2-7; D may be TRBD1 (5 bases). The V end was cut by 4 bases, the J end by 7 bases, with 15 bases between. CDR1 is SGDLS and CDR2 is YYNGEE in the germline V gene. The CDR3 covers 13 residues. The CDR3 sequence: CASSLTMQGEQYF. The CDR3 region has the DNA TGTGCCAGCAGCCTGACGATGCAGGGTGAGCAGTACTTC.

The rearrangement uses TRBV5-1 and TRBJ2-5, with 11 bases identical to TRBD2. The CDR3 contains 16 residues. V shed 2 bases and J 4 bases; nucleotides not matched to a gene: 7. Germline CDR1 reads SGHRS; CDR2 reads YFSETQ. CDR3 protein: CASSLRGSGRGETQYF. In nucleotides, the CDR3 is TGCGCCAGCAGCTTAAGGGGTAGCGGGAGGGGAGAGACCCAGTACTTC.

The J gene is TRBJ1-2, the V gene TRBV18; possible D gene TRBD1, 6 bases. Trimming shortened V by 6 bases and J by 4 bases, and 12 bases separated the two germline ends. The CDR3 has 13 residues. Germline CDR1 KGHSH, CDR2 LQKENI. The CDR3 protein is CASSAGERYGYTF. CDR3 nucleotide sequence: TGTGCCAGCTCGGCAGGGGAGCGCTATGGCTACACCTTC.

The V and J genes are TRBV6-5 and TRBJ2-7, with a tentative D call TRBD2 (6 bases). Germline CDR1 MNHEY, CDR2 SVGAGI. This CDR3 has 15 residues. Trimming cost V 6 bases and J 6 bases, with 21 bases left between them. CDR3 DNA: TGTGCCAGCAGAGACAAGGGACTGACCTCCAGCGAGCAGTACTTC. Amino acid sequence: CASRDKGLTSSEQYF.

This clone occurred a few times. V and J are TRBV2 and TRBJ2-1; D is unclear. V lost 3 bases to trimming and J lost 6 bases, with 6 bases between them. The CDR3 totals 12 residues. Germline-derived CDR1 and CDR2 are SNHLY and FYNNEI. The CDR3 region has the DNA TGTGCCAGCAGTGAGGGCAGCAATGAGCAGTTCTTC. Protein sequence: CASSEGSNEQFF. The entire variable domain, with the rest obtained from reference TRBV2 and TRBJ2-1, is as follows: EPEVTQTPSHQVTQMGQEVILRCVPISNHLYFYWYRQILGQKVEFLVSFYNNEISEKSEIFDDQFSVERPDGSNFTLKIRSTKLEDSAMYFCASSEGSNEQFFGPGTRLTVL.

The chain links TRBV5-6 to TRBJ2-7; TRBD1 agrees at 8 bases. The V segment lost 4 bases and the J segment 0 bases; nucleotides outside the gene matches: 9. CDR3 length: 16 residues. CDR1 is SGHDT and CDR2 is YYEEEE in the germline V gene. CDR3 DNA sequence: TGTGCCAGCAGCCAACTAGGACAGGGCAGCTCCTACGAGCAGTACTTC. Translated: CASSQLGQGSSYEQYF.

This clone came up a few times. The V and J genes are TRBV28 and TRBJ2-7; no firm D call. The length of the CDR3 is 12 residues. From germline, CDR1 is MDHEN and CDR2 SYDVKM. The V end lost 5 bases, the J end lost 5 bases, and 10 bases lay between the germline ends. This chain's CDR3 is CASSPSRDEQYF. Written as DNA, the CDR3 is TGTGCCAGCAGTCCCTCGAGAGACGAGCAGTACTTC.

This sequence joins TRBV9 and TRBJ2-7; D is uncertain. The CDR3 is made up of 15 amino acids. The germline gives CDR1 SGDLS, CDR2 YYNGEE. Trimming took 5 bases from V and 0 from J, leaving 15 bases between them. The CDR3 loop is CASSTNGASSYEQYF. The CDR3 DNA is TGTGCCAGCAGTACAAACGGAGCAAGCTCCTACGAGCAGTACTTC. The whole variable domain, filled in from reference TRBV9 and TRBJ2-7, reads DSGVTQTPKHLITATGQRVTLRCSPRSGDLSVYWYQQSLDQGLQFLIQYYNGEERAKGNILERFSAQQFPDLHSELNLSSLELGDSALYFCASSTNGASSYEQYFGPGTRLTVT.